The clone carrying this T cell receptor (beta chain) was observed many times. Its antigen is unidentified. Between the trimmed V and J ends, which lost 4 bases and 1 base, there was a span of 12 bases. This CDR3 is 15 amino acids long. Germline V gives CDR1 KGHSH, CDR2 LQKENI. The data belong to a study of T cells after yellow fever vaccination. Overall study results and limits: Bulk-population clonotypes that are abundant could appear as contaminants in FACS-sorted repertoires. Weaker overall was a secondary response that nonetheless peaked faster, on day 5 versus 15. Post-booster reappearance was seen for most primary-vaccination clones (96% CD4, around 88% CD8).

TCRdb re-derived calls from the 5' RACE reads in MiXCR, one entry per CDR3 protein. The sample contains 300,000 to 400,000 distinct CDR3 sequences, around 8.1% of which appear only once. Here the sequenced sample was PBMCs, taken about 49 days after the first yellow fever vaccination. This receptor was obtained from a young man who received the YFV17D yellow fever vaccine. V gene TRBV18 combines with J gene TRBJ2-3; weak D call: TRBD1 (6 bases). In nucleotides, the CDR3 is TGTGCCAGCTCACTTGTCCCAGGGGGCACAGATACGCAGTATTTT. Translating it yields CASSLVPGGTDTQYF.